A single sample gave rise to the 8 T cell receptor beta chains below, sequenced in a study of tumor-infiltrating lymphocytes in oesophageal squamous cell carcinoma. One entry per CDR3 protein, called by TCRdb with MiXCR from the PCR reads. The sample lists about 15,000 distinct CDR3 sequences; around 48% were seen once. The sequenced sample consisted of esophageal tumor tissue. The receptors come from a male donor with esophageal squamous cell carcinoma.

This rearrangement joins TRBV7-6 to TRBJ2-6; D gene ambiguous. CDR1 SGHVS and CDR2 FNYEAQ come from the germline V gene. The V end was cut by 2 bases, the J end by 9 bases, with 5 bases between. This CDR3 is built from 12 residues. This CDR3 is CASSLTGNVLTF. The CDR3 coding sequence is TGTGCCAGCAGCTTAACCGGCAACGTCCTGACTTTC.

CDR3 coding DNA: TGCGCCAGCAGCTTGTTCCCGGGCACAGATACGCAGTATTTT. Amino acids: CASSLFPGTDTQYF. The chain couples TRBV5-1 to TRBJ2-3; D is unclear. V lost 1 base and J 1 base, leaving 7 bases between the germline ends. There are 14 residues in the CDR3. Looked up from germline, CDR1 is SGHRS and CDR2 is YFSETQ.

The chain joins TRBV7-3 to TRBJ2-3, with a weak D call TRBD1 (6 bases). The V end lost 5 bases, the J end lost 1 base, and 10 bases lay between the germline ends. The germline V gene encodes CDR1 SGHTA and CDR2 FQGTGA. The CDR3 runs 14 residues. The CDR3 sequence: CASSLTGGTDTQYF. Here the CDR3 DNA reads TGTGCCAGCAGCCTGACAGGAGGCACAGATACGCAGTATTTT. Complete variable domain (other parts from reference TRBV7-3 and TRBJ2-3): GAGVSQTPSNKVTEKGKYVELRCDPISGHTALYWYRQSLGQGPEFLIYFQGTGAADDSGLPNDRFFAVRPEGSVSTLKIQRTERGDSAVYLCASSLTGGTDTQYFGPGTRLTVL.

V usage is TRBV6-6 and J usage is TRBJ2-3, with TRBD1 identical over 7 bases. The trim removed 2 bases at V and 2 bases at J, leaving 7 bases unmatched. The CDR3 totals 16 residues. Germline CDR1 is MNHNY and CDR2 is SVGAGI (reference sequence). This CDR3 is CASSYLPGQHTDTQYF. CDR3 nucleotide sequence: TGTGCCAGCAGTTACCTTCCGGGACAGCACACAGATACGCAGTATTTT.

This clonotype was counted ten times or more. The chain links TRBV24-1 to TRBJ1-5; the D gene is possibly TRBD1 (6 bases). The germline gives CDR1 KGHDR, CDR2 SFDVKD. CDR3 length: 15 amino acids. The V gene lost 10 bases and the J gene lost 5 bases, with 20 bases spanning the gap. This CDR3 is CATYNRVGMYQPQHF. The CDR3 DNA follows: TGTGCCACTTATAACAGGGTGGGGATGTATCAGCCCCAGCATTTT.

V and J are TRBV5-5 and TRBJ2-4; D is ambiguous. Near its end, the DNA agrees better with TRBJ2-5, so the J call may be wrong. CDR1 is SGHKS and CDR2 is YYEKEE in the germline V gene (reference sequence). The CDR3 has 12 amino acids. The DNA for the CDR3 is TGTGCCAGCTTCCGTGGCCAAGAGACCCAGTACTTC. Its protein product is CASFRGQETQYF.

This clonotype has just a few counts. The rearrangement links TRBV11-3 to TRBJ2-1, with 7 nucleotides matching TRBD2. Germline CDR1 is SGHNT and CDR2 is YENEEA. The CDR3 sequence is 15 residues long. V trimming: 4 bases; J trimming: 0 bases; junction bases outside the gene matches: 3. CDR3 sequence (DNA): TGTGCCAGCAGCTCACTAGCGACCTCCTACAATGAGCAGTTCTTC. Encoded protein: CASSSLATSYNEQFF. Variable domain in full (rest from reference TRBV11-3 and TRBJ2-1): EAGVVQSPRYKIIEKKQPVAFWCNPISGHNTLYWYLQNLGQGPELLIRYENEEAVDDSQLPKDRFSAERLKGVDSTLKIQPAELGDSAVYLCASSSLATSYNEQFFGPGTRLTVL.

This clonotype was observed a handful of times. Because the CDR3 is missing its conserved closing phenylalanine or tryptophan, this is likely a read error. No DNA is shown, since the ends of the CDR3 on it are uncertain; the CDR3 is the one TCRdb lists. The chain has TRBV6-1 and TRBJ2-5; the D call of TRBD1 is as the table states it, not checked on the DNA. CDR1 and CDR2 from the germline V gene are MNHNS and SASEGT. Including both end residues, the CDR3 is 10 amino acids long. The CDR3 reads CASSSHTPLQ.